The present entry profiles one T cell receptor beta chain with its context. The data belong to a study of blood T cells in healthy people across ages. Donation came from healthy Caucasian individuals in Russia who were aged 6 to 90. Each donor supplied approximately 10 milliliters of peripheral blood. PCR was performed a second time for about 7 to 12 cycles using a sample-barcoded 5' primer and a J-beta primer mix. Carrying 12 random nucleotides, a template-switch adaptor labeled each individual cDNA molecule. Each of the samples gave a minimum of 2.5 million paired-end reads that contained CDR3. TCRdb reanalysed the 5' RACE reads using MiXCR and keeps one entry per CDR3 protein. The data contain approximately 1,000,000 distinct CDR3 sequences, 45% of them singletons. This receptor was obtained from a woman aged 60-75 years in good health. The sequencing sample was made of blood.

The CDR3 DNA sequence: TGCGCCAGCAGCTTCGGATCGGATTACAGCACAGATACGCAGTATTTT. It codes for CASSFGSDYSTDTQYF. The chain carries TRBV5-1 and TRBJ2-3; no firm D call. Germline CDR1 and CDR2: SGHRS and YFSETQ. There are 16 residues in the CDR3. V lost 2 bases, J lost 0 bases, and 13 bases lay in between.